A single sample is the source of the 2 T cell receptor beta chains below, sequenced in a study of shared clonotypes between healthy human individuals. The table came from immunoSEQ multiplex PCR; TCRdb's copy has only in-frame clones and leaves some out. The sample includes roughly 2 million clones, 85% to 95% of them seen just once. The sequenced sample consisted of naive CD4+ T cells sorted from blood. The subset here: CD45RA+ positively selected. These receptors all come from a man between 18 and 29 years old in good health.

CDR3 coding DNA: TGTGCCAGCAGCTTAATCGGGCAGCGTAATGAAAAACTGTTTTTT. Residues: CASSLIGQRNEKLFF. The chain joins TRBV7-8 to TRBJ1-4; D is unclear. The CDR3 has 15 residues. Trimming shortened V by 2 bases and J by 4 bases, and 11 bases separated the two germline ends. Germline loops: CDR1 SGHVS, CDR2 FQNEAQ.

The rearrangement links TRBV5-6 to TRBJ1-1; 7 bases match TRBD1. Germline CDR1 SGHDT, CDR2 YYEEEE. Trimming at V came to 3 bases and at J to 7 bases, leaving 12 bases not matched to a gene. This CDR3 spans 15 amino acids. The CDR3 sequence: CASSSPRQGRNEAFF. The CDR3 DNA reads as TGTGCCAGCAGCTCACCTCGACAGGGAAGGAATGAAGCTTTCTTT.